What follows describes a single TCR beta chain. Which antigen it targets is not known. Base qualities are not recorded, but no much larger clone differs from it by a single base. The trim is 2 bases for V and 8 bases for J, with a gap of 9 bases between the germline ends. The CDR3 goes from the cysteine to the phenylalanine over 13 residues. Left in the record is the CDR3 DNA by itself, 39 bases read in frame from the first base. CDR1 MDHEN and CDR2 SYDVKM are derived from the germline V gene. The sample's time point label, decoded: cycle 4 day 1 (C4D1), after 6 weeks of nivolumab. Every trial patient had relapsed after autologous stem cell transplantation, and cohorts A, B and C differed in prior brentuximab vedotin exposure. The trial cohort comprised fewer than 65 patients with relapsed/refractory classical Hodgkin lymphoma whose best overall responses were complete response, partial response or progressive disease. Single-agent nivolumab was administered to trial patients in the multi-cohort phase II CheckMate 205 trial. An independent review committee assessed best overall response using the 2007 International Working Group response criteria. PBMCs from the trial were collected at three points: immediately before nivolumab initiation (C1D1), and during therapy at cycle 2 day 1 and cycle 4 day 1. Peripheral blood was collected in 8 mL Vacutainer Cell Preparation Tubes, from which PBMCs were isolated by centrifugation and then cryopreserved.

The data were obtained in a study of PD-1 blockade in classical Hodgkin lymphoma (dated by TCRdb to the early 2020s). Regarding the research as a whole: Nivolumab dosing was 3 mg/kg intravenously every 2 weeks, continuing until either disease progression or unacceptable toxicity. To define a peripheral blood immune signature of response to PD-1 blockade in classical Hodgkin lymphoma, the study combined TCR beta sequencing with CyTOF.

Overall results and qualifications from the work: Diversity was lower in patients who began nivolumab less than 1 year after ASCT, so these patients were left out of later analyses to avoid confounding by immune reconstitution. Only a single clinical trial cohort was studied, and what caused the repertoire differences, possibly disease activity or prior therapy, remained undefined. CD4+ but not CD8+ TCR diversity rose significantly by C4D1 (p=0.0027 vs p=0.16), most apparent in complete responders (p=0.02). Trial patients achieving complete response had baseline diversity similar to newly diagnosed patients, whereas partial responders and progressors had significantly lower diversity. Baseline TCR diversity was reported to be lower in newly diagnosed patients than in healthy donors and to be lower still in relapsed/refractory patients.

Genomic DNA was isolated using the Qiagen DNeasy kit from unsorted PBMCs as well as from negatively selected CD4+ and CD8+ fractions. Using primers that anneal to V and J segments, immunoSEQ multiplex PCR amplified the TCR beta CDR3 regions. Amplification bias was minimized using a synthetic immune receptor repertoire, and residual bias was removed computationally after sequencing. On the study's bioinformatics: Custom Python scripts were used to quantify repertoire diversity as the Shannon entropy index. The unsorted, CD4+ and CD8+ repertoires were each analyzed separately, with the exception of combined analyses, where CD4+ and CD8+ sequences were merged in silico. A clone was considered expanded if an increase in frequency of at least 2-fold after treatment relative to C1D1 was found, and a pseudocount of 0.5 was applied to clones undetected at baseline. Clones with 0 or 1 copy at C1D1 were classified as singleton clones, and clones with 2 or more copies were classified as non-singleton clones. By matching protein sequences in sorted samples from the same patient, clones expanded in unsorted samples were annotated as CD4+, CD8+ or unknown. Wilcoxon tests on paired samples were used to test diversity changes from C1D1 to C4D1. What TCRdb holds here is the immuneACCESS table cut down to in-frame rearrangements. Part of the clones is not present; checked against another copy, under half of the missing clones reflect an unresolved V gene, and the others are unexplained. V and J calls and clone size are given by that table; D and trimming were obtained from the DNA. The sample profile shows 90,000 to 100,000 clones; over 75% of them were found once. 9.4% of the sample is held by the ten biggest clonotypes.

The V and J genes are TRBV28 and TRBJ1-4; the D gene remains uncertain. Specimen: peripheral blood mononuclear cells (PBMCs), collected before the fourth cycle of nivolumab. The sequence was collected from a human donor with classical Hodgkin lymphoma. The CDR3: CASSLQPEEKLFF. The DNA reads TGTGCCAGCAGTTTACAGCCCGAGGAAAAACTGTTTTTT.